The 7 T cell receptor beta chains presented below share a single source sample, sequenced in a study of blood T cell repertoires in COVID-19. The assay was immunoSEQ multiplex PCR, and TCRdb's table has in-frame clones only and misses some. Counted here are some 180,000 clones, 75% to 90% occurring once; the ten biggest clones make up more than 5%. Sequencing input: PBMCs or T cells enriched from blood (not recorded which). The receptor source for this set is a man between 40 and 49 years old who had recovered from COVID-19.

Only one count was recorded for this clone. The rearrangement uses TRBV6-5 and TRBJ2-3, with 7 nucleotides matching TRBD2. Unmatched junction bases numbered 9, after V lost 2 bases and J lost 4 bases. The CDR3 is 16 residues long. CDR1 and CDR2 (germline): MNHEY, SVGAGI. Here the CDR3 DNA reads TGTGCCAGCAGTTACCTTGGGAGGGGAGTATCAGATACGCAGTATTTT. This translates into CASSYLGRGVSDTQYF.

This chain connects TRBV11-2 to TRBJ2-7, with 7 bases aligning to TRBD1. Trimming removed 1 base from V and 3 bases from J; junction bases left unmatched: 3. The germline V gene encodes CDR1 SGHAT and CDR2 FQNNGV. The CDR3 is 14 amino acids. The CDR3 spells CASSLGQGNYEQYF. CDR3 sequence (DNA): TGTGCCAGCAGCTTAGGACAGGGTAACTACGAGCAGTACTTC.

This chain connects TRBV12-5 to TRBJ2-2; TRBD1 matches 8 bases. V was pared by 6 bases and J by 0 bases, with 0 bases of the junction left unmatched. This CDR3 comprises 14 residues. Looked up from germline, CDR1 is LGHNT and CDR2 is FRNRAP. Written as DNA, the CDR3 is TGTGCTAGTGGGGGACAGGCGAACACCGGGGAGCTGTTTTTT. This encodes CASGGQANTGELFF.

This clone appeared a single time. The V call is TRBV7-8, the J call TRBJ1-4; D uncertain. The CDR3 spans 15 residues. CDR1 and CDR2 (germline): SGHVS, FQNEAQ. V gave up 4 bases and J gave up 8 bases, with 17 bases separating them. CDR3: CASSSPEVTGEKLFF. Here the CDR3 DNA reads TGTGCCAGCAGCTCCCCAGAGGTTACGGGAGAAAAACTGTTTTTT.

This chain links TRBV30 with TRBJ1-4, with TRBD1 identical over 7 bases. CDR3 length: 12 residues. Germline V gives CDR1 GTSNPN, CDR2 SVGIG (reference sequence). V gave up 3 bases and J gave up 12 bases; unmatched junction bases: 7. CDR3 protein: CAWSRQGLELFF. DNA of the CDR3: TGTGCCTGGAGCCGACAGGGTCTGGAACTGTTTTTT. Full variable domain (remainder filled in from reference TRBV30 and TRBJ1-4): SQTIHQWPATLVQPVGSPLSLECTVEGTSNPNLYWYRQAAGRGLQLLFYSVGIGQISSEVPQNLSASRPQDRQFILSSKKLLLSDSGFYLCAWSRQGLELFFGSGTQLSVL.

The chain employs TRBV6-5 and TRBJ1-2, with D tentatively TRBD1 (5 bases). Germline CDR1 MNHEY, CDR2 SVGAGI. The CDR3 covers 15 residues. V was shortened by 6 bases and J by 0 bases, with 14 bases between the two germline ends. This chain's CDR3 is CASSRGGGTNYGYTF. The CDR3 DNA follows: TGTGCCAGCAGCCGGGGCGGGGGGACTAACTATGGCTACACCTTC.

CDR3 in DNA: TGTGCCAGTGTGAAACCGGGAGCCAATGAGCAGTTCTTC. This sequence encodes CASVKPGANEQFF. The chain carries TRBV28 and TRBJ2-1, with a possible D match to TRBD2 (6 bases). CDR1 and CDR2 from the germline V gene are MDHEN and SYDVKM. V gave up 9 bases and J gave up 6 bases, with 15 bases separating them. The CDR3 has 13 amino acids.